This T cell receptor (beta chain) was profiled in a study of blood T cell repertoires in COVID-19. At the level of the study: The United States, Italy and Spain were the sources of the acute and convalescent COVID-19 samples. PBMCs, B-cell-depleted T cells, or T cells were the source of the cDNA or gDNA that made up the material.

Study processing details: Amplification of reference gene primers was used by the study to estimate nucleated cell counts. Profiling relied on immunoSEQ multiplex PCR, and the TCRdb table lists in-frame clones only, not all of them. D and trimming come from the DNA, and the V and J calls and clone size come from that table. The sample holds approximately 300,000 clones, more than 70% seen once. The CDR3 has 14 residues. The V gene end was trimmed by 0 bases and the J gene end by 5 bases; junction bases not matched to a gene: 0. Looked up from germline, CDR1 is SGDLS and CDR2 is YYNGEE. With respect to this clone: The sample carries other DNA sequences with the same CDR3.

The chain uses TRBV9 and TRBJ2-2; TRBD2 agrees at 8 bases. Sequencing was done on a sample of peripheral blood. The sequence derives from a woman between 45 and 60 years old with acute or convalescent COVID-19. The CDR3 DNA is TGTGCCAGCAGCGTAGCGGGGGGGACCGGGGAGCTGTTTTTT. This gives the protein CASSVAGGTGELFF. Full variable domain (remainder filled in from reference TRBV9 and TRBJ2-2): DSGVTQTPKHLITATGQRVTLRCSPRSGDLSVYWYQQSLDQGLQFLIQYYNGEERAKGNILERFSAQQFPDLHSELNLSSLELGDSALYFCASSVAGGTGELFFGEGSRLTVL.